The present entry profiles one TCR beta chain with its context. This entry belongs to a study of shared clonotypes between healthy human individuals. Cells designated naive CD8 were CD45RO-negative and were positively selected for CCR7, with terminally differentiated effector memory CD45RA+ cells excluded. Clones were read by immunoSEQ multiplex PCR, and TCRdb kept only the in-frame ones, dropping some. In the table there are some 2.1 million clones, over 85% of which are singletons. The germline V gene has CDR1 SGHTA and CDR2 FQGNSA. This CDR3 has 13 amino acids. This sequence originates from a man aged 18 to 30 in good health. Some clones in this sample may be carry-over from other donors' samples. Source material: naive CD8+ T cells from PBMCs. V usage is TRBV7-2 and J usage is TRBJ2-5, with D unresolved. The J call is uncertain, as TRBJ2-7 better fits the DNA end. Here the CDR3 reads CASSPPIPLEQYF. The CDR3 coding sequence is TGTGCCAGCAGCCCTCCGATCCCCCTCGAGCAGTACTTC.